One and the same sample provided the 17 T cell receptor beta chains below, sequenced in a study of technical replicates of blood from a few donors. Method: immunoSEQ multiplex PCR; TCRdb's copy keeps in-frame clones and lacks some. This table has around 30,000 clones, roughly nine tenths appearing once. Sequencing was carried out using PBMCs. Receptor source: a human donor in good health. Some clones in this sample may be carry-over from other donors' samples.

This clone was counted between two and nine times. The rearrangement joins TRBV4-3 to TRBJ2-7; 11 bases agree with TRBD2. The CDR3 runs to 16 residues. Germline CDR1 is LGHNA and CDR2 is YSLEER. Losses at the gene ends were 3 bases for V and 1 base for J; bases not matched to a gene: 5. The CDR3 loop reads CASSQGGLADSYEQYF. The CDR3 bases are TGCGCCAGCAGCCAGGGGGGACTAGCGGATTCCTACGAGCAGTACTTC.

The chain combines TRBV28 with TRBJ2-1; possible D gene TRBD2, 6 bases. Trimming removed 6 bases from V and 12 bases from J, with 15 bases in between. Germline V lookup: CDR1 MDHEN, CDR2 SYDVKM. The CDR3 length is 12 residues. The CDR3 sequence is CASRTGSRGQFF. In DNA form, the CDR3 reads TGTGCCAGCAGAACCGGGAGTCGGGGGCAGTTCTTC.

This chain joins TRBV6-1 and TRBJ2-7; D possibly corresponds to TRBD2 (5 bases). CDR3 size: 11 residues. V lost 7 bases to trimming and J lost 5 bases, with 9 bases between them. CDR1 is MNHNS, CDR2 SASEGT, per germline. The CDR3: CASTGEHEQYF. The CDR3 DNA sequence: TGTGCCAGCACCGGGGAACACGAGCAGTACTTC.

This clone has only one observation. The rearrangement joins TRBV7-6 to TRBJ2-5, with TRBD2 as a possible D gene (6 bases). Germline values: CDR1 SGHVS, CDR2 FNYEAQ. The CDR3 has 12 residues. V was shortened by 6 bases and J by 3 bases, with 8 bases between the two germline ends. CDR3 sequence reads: CASSRGKETQYF. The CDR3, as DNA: TGTGCCAGCAGTCGGGGGAAAGAGACCCAGTACTTC. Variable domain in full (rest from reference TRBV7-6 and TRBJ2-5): GAGVSQSPRYKVTKRGQDVALRCDPISGHVSLYWYRQALGQGPEFLTYFNYEAQQDKSGLPNDRFSAERPEGSISTLTIQRTEQRDSAMYRCASSRGKETQYFGPGTRLLVL.

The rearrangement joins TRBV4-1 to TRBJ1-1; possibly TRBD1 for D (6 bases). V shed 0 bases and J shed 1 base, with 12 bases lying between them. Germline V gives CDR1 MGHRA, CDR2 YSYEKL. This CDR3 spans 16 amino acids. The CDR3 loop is CASSQEGQWGNTEAFF. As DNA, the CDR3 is TGCGCCAGCAGCCAAGAGGGACAATGGGGGAACACTGAAGCTTTCTTT.

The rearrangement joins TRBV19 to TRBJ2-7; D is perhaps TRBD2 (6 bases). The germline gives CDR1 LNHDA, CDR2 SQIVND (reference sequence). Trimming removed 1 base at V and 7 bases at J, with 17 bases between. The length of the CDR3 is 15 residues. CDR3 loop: CASSIGLASPLEQYF. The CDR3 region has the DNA TGTGCCAGTAGTATAGGCCTAGCGAGTCCTTTGGAGCAGTACTTC.

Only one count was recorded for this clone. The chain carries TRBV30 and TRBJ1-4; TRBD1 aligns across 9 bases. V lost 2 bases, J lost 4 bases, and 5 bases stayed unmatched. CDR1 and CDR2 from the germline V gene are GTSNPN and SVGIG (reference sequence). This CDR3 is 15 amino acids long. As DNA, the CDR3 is TGTGCCTGGAGTTTCACGACAGGGGGTAATGAAAAACTGTTTTTT. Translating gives CAWSFTTGGNEKLFF.

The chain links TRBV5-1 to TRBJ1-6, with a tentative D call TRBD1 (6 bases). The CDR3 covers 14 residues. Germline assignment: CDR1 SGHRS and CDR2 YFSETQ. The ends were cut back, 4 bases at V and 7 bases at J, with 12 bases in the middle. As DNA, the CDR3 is TGCGCCAGCAGCCTCGGGGACATAAATTCACCCCTCCACTTT. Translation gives CASSLGDINSPLHF.

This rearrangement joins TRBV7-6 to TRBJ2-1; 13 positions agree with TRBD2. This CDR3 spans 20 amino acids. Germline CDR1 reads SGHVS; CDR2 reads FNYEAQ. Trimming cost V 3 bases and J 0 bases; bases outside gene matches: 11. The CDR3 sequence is CASSFSTSGGATPSYNEQFF. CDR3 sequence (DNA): TGTGCCAGCAGCTTCTCTACTAGCGGGGGGGCCACCCCCTCCTACAATGAGCAGTTCTTC.

The CDR3 loop is CASSQSLPRGVYNEQFF. CDR3 DNA: TGCGCCAGCAGCCAGTCCCTTCCCCGGGGAGTATACAATGAGCAGTTCTTC. The chain recombines TRBV4-3 with TRBJ2-1, with D maybe TRBD2 (5 bases). In germline, CDR1 is LGHNA, CDR2 YSLEER. The CDR3 is 17 residues long. The V end lost 3 bases, the J end lost 4 bases, and 19 bases lay between the germline ends.

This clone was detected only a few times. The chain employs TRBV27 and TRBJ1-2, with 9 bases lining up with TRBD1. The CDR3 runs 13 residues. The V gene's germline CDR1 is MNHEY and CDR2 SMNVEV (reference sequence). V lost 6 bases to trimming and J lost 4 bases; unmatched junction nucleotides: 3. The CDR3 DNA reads TGTGCCAGCAGACAGGGACAGGGCTATGGCTACACCTTC. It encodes CASRQGQGYGYTF.

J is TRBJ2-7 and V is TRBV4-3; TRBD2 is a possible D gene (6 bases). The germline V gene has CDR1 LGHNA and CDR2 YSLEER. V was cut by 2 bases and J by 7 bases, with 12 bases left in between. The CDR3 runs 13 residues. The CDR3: CASSQIGGKEQYF. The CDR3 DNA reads TGCGCCAGCAGCCAAATCGGGGGAAAGGAGCAGTACTTC.

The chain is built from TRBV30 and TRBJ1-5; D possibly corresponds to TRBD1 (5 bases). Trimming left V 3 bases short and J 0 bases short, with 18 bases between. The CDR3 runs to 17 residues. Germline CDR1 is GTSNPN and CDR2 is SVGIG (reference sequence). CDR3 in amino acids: CAWSVGRTTFSNQPQHF. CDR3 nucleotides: TGTGCCTGGAGCGTCGGAAGGACAACCTTTAGCAATCAGCCCCAGCATTTT.

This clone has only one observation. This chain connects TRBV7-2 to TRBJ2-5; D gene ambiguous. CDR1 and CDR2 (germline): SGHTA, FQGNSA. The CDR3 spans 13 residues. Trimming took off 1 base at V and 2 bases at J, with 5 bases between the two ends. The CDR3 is CASSLGRQETQYF. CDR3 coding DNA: TGTGCCAGCAGCTTAGGGAGACAAGAGACCCAGTACTTC.

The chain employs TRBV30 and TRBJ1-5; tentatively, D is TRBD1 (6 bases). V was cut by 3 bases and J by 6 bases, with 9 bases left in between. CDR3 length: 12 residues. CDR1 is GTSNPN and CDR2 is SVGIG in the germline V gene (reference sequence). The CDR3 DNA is TGTGCCTGGAGACAGGGCGGTCAGCCCCAGCATTTT. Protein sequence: CAWRQGGQPQHF.

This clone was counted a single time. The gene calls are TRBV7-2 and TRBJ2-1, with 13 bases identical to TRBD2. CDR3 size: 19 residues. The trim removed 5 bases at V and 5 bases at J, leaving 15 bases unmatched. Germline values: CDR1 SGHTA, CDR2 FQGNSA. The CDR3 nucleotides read TGTGCCAGCAGCCTGCAACCGAAGACTAGCGGGAGGCTAAACAATGAGCAGTTCTTC. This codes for CASSLQPKTSGRLNNEQFF.

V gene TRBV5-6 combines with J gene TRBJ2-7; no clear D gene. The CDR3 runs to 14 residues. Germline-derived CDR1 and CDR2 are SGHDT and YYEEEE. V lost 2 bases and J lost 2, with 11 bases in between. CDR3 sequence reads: CASSFRIPPYEQYF. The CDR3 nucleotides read TGTGCCAGCAGCTTCAGGATCCCTCCCTACGAGCAGTACTTC. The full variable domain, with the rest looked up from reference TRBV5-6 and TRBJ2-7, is DAGVTQSPTHLIKTRGQQVTLRCSPKSGHDTVSWYQQALGQGPQFIFQYYEEEERQRGNFPDRFSGHQFPNYSSELNVNALLLGDSALYLCASSFRIPPYEQYFGPGTRLTVT.